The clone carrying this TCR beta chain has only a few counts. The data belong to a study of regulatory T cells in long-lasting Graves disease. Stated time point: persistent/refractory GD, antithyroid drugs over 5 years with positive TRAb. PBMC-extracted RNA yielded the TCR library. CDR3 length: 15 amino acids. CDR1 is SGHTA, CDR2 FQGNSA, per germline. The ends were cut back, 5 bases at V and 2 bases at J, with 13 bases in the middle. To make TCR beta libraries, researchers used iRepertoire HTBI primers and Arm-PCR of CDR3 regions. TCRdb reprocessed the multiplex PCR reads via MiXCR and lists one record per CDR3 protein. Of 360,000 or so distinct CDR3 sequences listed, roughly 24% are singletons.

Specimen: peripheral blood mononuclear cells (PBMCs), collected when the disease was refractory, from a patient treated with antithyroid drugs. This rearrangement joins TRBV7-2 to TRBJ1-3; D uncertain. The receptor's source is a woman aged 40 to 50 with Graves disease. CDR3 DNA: TGTGCCAGCAGCCCTAGTCGCCGGCCTGGAAACACCATATATTTT. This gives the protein CASSPSRRPGNTIYF. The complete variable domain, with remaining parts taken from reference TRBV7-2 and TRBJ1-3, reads GAGVSQSPSNKVTEKGKDVELRCDPISGHTALYWYRQSLGQGLEFLIYFQGNSAPDKSGLPSDRFSAERTGGSVSTLTIQRTQQEDSAVYLCASSPSRRPGNTIYFGEGSWLTVV.